This TCR beta chain originates from a study of identical twins. Template switching added a universal primer site, and cDNA bore unique molecular identifiers. Via MiXCR, TCRdb re-called the 5' RACE reads, giving one row per CDR3 protein. The table records around 200,000 distinct CDR3 sequences, around 10% of them present only once. The length of the CDR3 is 12 residues. The V end was cut by 6 bases, the J end by 1 base, with 10 bases between. Germline V lookup: CDR1 SQVTM, CDR2 ANQGSEA. This chain uses TRBV29-1 with TRBJ2-7; D is undetermined. The sample consisted of memory (CD45RO+) T cells sorted from blood. The sequence was collected from a woman younger than 30 in good health. The CDR3 coding sequence is TGCAGCGTCTCTAGTGGGTCCTACGAGCAGTACTTC. Its protein is CSVSSGSYEQYF.